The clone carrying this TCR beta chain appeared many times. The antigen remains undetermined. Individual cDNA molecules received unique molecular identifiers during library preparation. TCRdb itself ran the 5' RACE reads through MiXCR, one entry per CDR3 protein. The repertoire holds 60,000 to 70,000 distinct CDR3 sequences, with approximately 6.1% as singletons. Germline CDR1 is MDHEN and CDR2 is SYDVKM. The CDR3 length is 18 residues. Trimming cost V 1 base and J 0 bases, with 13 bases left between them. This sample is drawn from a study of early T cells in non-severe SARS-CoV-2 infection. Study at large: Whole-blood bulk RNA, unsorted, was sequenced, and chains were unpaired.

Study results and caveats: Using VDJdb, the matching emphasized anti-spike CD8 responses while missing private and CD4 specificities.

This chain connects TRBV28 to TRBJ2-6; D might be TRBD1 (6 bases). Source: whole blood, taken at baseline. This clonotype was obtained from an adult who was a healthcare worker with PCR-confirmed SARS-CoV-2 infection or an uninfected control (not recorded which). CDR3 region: CASSLFLQGSSGANVLTF. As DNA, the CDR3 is TGTGCCAGCAGTTTATTTTTACAGGGTAGCTCTGGGGCCAACGTCCTGACTTTC.